This T cell receptor beta chain is from a study of T cells in Graves' hyperthyroidism and ophthalmopathy. On the study more broadly: It was at initial diagnosis, before any treatment, that peripheral blood was collected.

Study-level points and caveats: Most clonotypes expanded in the thyroid (above 0.001) were also present in blood.

With 5 bases clipped from V and 3 bases from J, the junction kept 11 bases outside the gene matches. The CDR3 consists of 16 residues. The germline CDR1 and CDR2 sequences are SGHTA and FQGNSA. Patients affected by ophthalmopathy presented a Clinical Activity Score of at least 3, a NOSPECS grade of at least 4, and disease duration below 3 months. The PBMCs were taken from around 10 ml of fresh peripheral blood. The sample holds many counts of this clonotype. What it recognizes is unknown. Amplified TCR beta CDR3 regions derived from RNA transcripts. HTBI primers were the set used in a first-round RT-PCR of the TCR CDR3. TCRdb independently ran MiXCR on the multiplex PCR reads; one entry per CDR3 protein. The sample includes hundreds of thousands of distinct CDR3 sequences, 16% seen only once; the top ten take around 3.5%.

The sample taken for sequencing was blood. The chain joins TRBV7-2 to TRBJ2-7; TRBD2 matches 9 bases. This TCR was recovered from a woman aged 40 to 49 with Graves' ophthalmopathy. CDR3 nucleotides: TGTGCCAGCAGCGAGGGGGGTAGCGGGAGAATCTACGAGCAGTACTTC. Its protein is CASSEGGSGRIYEQYF. The variable domain in full, with the rest retrieved from reference TRBV7-2 and TRBJ2-7, is GAGVSQSPSNKVTEKGKDVELRCDPISGHTALYWYRQSLGQGLEFLIYFQGNSAPDKSGLPSDRFSAERTGGSVSTLTIQRTQQEDSAVYLCASSEGGSGRIYEQYFGPGTRLTVT.